This T cell receptor beta chain was identified in a study of blood T cell repertoires in COVID-19 (dated by TCRdb to the early 2020s). The study in broad terms: The collaborator samples originated in the United States, Italy and Spain and spanned the acute and convalescent phases of COVID-19. The material from the prospective study consisted of cDNA or gDNA derived from T cells, B-cell-depleted T cells, or PBMCs. Deeply sampled blood TCRbeta repertoires from subjects exposed to, actively infected with, or recovered from COVID-19 were included in the dataset. The repertoires were released in a freely available public database intended as a resource for research on the immune response to SARS-CoV-2. The samples were drawn from the first 160 participants of the ongoing ImmuneRACE study and from 1,254 subjects provided by 6 global collaborators. The sample metadata nearly always contained a de-identified subject ID, COVID-19 status, age in years and sex. Where HLA class I and class II types were available, the types were taken from metadata supplied by the sample provider, not from assay-based typing.

What the study reported, not specific to this receptor: The quantity of clinical and demographic metadata differed by source and by participant and was supplied without curation.

Participants in the prospective study were enrolled through a virtual design, were aged 18 to 89 years, and lived in some 24 United States geographic areas. In the prospective study, cohorts were assigned on the basis of participant-reported clinical history obtained from a screening survey and a study questionnaire. Exposed participants had been in contact, within 2 weeks of entering the study, with a person who had a PCR-confirmed or clinician-diagnosed case of COVID-19. Each participant in the prospective study had whole blood, serum and a nasopharyngeal or oropharyngeal swab collected by mobile phlebotomists. Participants in the prospective study had the option to provide additional blood draws and questionnaires over an approximately 2-month period. Prospective study blood samples were shipped either frozen or at room temperature before DNA extraction. TCRbeta CDR3 regions were amplified from genomic DNA using the immunoSEQ Assay, a bias-controlled multiplex PCR. On the authors' methods: Nucleated cell counts per sample were estimated from amplification of reference gene primers within the assay. To quantify the absolute abundance of each unique TCRbeta CDR3 rearrangement, sequence reads were collapsed and filtered. Productive Simpson clonality was computed per sample as the square root of Simpson's diversity index over productive rearrangements. TCRdb carries this immuneACCESS record with in-frame sequences only. Its versions omit some clonotypes, under half of them owing to an unresolved V gene in the studies checked, with the rest unexplained. From that table come the V and J calls and clone size; the DNA was used to work out D and trimming. Present in this sample are roughly 240,000 clones, just under 90% of which were seen just once. The top ten clones comprise approximately 0.9% of the sample.

On this clone: Which antigen it targets is not known. Base qualities are not provided; no much larger clone lies one nucleotide away.

The sample consisted of PBMCs or T cells enriched from blood (not recorded which). This TCR was recovered from a man over 45 who had been exposed to COVID-19.

The CDR3 loop reads CASSLGLTAGPSLTDTQYF. The bases are TGTGCCAGCAGCTTAGGTCTCACGGCGGGACCCTCCCTCACAGATACGCAGTATTTT. Recombination joined TRBV11-2 with TRBJ2-3; TRBD2 is a possible D gene, resting on 6 matching bases. The CDR3 holds 19 amino acids from the cysteine to the phenylalanine. The DNA shown is the 57-base CDR3, in frame from base 1. CDR1 and CDR2 (SGHAT, FQNNGV) derive from the germline V gene. Deletion took 1 base off V and 2 bases off J, with a span of 22 bases between the germline ends.